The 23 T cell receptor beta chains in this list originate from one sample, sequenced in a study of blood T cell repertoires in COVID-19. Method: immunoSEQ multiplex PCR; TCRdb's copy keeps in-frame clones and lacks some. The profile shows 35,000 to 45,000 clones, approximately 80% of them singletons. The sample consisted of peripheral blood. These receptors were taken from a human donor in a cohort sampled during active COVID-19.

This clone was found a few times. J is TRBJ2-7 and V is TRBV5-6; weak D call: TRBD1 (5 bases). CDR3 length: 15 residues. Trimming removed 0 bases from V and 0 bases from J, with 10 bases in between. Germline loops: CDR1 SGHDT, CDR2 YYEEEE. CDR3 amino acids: CASSLVGPVSYEQYF. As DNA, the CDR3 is TGTGCCAGCAGCTTGGTGGGGCCAGTCTCCTACGAGCAGTACTTC.

CDR3 sequence reads: CASSLSTGTSGRNEQFF. The CDR3 DNA is TGTGCCAGCAGCCTTTCCACCGGGACTAGCGGGAGGAATGAGCAGTTCTTC. The chain is built from TRBV5-4 and TRBJ2-1; 15 bases line up with TRBD2. Germline V gene lookup returns CDR1 SGHNT and CDR2 YYREEE (reference sequence). V lost 4 bases, J lost 7 bases, and 9 bases stayed unmatched. This CDR3 is 17 amino acids long.

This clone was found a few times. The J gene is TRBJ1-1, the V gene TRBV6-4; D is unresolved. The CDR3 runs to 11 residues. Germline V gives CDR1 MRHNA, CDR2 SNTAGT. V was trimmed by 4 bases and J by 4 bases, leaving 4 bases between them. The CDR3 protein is CASSVGTEAFF. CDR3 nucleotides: TGTGCCAGCAGTGTCGGCACTGAAGCTTTCTTT.

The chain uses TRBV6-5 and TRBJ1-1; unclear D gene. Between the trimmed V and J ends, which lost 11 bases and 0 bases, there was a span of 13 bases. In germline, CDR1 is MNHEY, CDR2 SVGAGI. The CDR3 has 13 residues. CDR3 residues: CAERRSLNTEAFF. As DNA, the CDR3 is TGTGCCGAGCGACGCTCCCTGAACACTGAAGCTTTCTTT.

The DNA of the CDR3 is TGTGTCAGAAGCCTCCAAACGGGCACAGGGGGCCCGGTTGTCTCCTACGAGCAGTACTTC. Translating it yields CVRSLQTGTGGPVVSYEQYF. The chain uses TRBV7-5 and TRBJ2-7; no DNA check was done on the table's D call, TRBD1. TRBV7-5 is labeled a pseudogene. The CDR3 is 20 residues long.

The CDR3 DNA follows: TGCAGCGTTGGACTAGCGGGAGGGGGTGAGCAGTTCTTC. It yields the protein CSVGLAGGGEQFF. The chain has TRBV29-1 and TRBJ2-1, with TRBD2 matching over 14 bases. The CDR3 is 13 residues long. Germline-derived CDR1 and CDR2 are SQVTM and ANQGSEA. V shed 4 bases and J 9 bases; nucleotides not matched to a gene: 2.

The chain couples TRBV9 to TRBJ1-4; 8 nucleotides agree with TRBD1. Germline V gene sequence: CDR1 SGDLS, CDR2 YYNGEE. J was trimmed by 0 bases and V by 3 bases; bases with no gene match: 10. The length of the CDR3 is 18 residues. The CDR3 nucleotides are TGTGCCAGCAGCGCTACAGGGGGGGCTTATGCAACTAATGAAAAACTGTTTTTT. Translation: CASSATGGAYATNEKLFF.

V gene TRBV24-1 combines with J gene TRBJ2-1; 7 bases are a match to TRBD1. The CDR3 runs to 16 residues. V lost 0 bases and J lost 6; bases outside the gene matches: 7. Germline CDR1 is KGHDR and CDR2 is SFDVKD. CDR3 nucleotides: TGTGCCACCAGTGATTTGGGGGACCCAGGGGGCAATGAGCAGTTCTTC. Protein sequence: CATSDLGDPGGNEQFF.

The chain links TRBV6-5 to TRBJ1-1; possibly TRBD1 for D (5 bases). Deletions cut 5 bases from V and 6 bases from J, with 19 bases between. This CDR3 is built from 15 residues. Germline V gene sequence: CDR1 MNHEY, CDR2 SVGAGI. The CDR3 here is CASSKAPGFYSEAFF. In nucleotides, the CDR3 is TGTGCCAGCAGTAAGGCCCCAGGGTTTTATTCTGAAGCTTTCTTT.

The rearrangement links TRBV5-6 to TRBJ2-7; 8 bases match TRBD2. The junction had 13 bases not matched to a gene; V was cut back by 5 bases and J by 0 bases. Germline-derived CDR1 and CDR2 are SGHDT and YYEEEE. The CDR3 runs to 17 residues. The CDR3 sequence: CASSHEPTGTSSYEQYF. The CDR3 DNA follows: TGTGCCAGCAGTCACGAACCTACAGGGACTAGCTCCTACGAGCAGTACTTC.

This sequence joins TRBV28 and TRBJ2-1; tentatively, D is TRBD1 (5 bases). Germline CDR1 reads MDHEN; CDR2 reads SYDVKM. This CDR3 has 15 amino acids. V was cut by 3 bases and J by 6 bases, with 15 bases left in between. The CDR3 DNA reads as TGTGCCAGCAGTTTTGCTGGGGCCACGCCCAATGAGCAGTTCTTC. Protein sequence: CASSFAGATPNEQFF.

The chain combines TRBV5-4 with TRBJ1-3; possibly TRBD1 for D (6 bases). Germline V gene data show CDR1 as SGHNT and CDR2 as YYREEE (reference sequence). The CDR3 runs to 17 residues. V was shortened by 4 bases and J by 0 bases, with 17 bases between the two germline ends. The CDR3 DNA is TGTGCCAGCAGCCCGGGGGGGGCAGTTGGCTCTGGAAACACCATATATTTT. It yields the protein CASSPGGAVGSGNTIYF.

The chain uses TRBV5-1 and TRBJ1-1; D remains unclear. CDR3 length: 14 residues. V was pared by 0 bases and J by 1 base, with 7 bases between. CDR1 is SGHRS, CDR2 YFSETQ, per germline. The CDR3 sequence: CASSLGEENTEAFF. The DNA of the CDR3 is TGCGCCAGCAGCTTGGGAGAGGAGAACACTGAAGCTTTCTTT.

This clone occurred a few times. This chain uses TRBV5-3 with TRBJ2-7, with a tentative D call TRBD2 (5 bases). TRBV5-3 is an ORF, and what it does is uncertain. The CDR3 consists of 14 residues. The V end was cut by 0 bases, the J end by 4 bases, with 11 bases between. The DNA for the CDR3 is TGTGCCAGAAGCTTGGGGGCTAGCTGGTACGAGCAGTACTTC. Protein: CARSLGASWYEQYF.

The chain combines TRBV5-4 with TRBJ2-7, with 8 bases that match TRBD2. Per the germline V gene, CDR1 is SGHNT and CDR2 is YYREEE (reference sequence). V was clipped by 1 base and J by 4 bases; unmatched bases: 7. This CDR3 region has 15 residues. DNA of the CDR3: TGTGCCAGCAGCTTGCCCTCGGGAGGGCCATACGAGCAGTACTTC. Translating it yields CASSLPSGGPYEQYF.

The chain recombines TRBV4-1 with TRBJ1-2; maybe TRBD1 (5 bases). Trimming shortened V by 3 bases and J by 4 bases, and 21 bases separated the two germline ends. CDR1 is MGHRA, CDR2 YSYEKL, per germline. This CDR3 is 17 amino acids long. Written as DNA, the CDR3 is TGCGCCAGCAGCCATACCGGGGCCGCGGGGGAAGGCTATGGCTACACCTTC. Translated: CASSHTGAAGEGYGYTF.

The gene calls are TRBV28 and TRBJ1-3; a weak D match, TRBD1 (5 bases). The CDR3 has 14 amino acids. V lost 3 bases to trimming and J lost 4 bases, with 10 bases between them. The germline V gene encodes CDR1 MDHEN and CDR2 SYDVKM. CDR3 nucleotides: TGTGCCAGCAGTTTGTGGGGGGAAGGAAACACCATATATTTT. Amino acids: CASSLWGEGNTIYF.

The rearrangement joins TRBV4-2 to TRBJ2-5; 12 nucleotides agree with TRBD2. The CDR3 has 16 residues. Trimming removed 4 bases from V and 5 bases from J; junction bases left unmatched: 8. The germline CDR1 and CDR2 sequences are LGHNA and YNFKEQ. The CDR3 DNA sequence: TGTGCCAGCAGCCCTAGCGGGAGGGCCCACGGGGAGACCCAGTACTTC. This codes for CASSPSGRAHGETQYF.

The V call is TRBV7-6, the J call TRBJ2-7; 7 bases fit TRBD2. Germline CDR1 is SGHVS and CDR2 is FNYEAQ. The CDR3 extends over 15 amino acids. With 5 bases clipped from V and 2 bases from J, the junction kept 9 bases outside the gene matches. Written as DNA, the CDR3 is TGTGCCAGCAGCCGAGGGACGGGAGGAGCCTACGAGCAGTACTTC. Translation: CASSRGTGGAYEQYF.

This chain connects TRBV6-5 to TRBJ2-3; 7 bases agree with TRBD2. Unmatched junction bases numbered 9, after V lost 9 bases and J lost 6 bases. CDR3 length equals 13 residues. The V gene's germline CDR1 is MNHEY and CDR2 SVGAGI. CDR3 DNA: TGTGCCAGTTTATTCGGGGGAGGGGATACGCAGTATTTT. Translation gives CASLFGGGDTQYF.

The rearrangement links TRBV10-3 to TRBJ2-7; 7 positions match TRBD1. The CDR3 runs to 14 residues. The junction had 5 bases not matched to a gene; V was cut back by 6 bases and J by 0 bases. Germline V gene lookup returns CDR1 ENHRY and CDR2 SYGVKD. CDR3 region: CAIRPGQPSYEQYF. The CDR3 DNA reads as TGTGCCATCAGGCCGGGACAGCCCTCCTACGAGCAGTACTTC.

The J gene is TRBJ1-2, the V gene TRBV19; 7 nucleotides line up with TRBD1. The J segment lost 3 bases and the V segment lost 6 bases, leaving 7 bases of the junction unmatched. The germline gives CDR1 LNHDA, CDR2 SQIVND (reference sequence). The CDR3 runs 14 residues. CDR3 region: CASSRDREYYGYTF. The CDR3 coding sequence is TGTGCCAGTAGCCGTGACAGGGAATACTATGGCTACACCTTC.

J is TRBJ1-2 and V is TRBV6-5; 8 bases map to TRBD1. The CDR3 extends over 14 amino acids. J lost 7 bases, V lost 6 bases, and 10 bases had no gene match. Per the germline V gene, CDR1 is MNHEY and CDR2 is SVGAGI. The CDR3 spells CASSAPQGAAGYTF. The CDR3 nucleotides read TGTGCCAGCAGCGCCCCTCAGGGGGCGGCTGGCTACACCTTC.